Listed here are 29 T cell receptor beta chains from one sample, sequenced in a study of blood T cell repertoires in COVID-19. Clones were sequenced by immunoSEQ multiplex PCR, and TCRdb holds only the in-frame ones, with some missing. The sample yields 130,000 or so clones, almost 85% seen once. The specimen was peripheral blood. These receptors all stem from a man in his sixties with acute or convalescent COVID-19.

The J gene is TRBJ1-2, the V gene TRBV7-9, with TRBD1 identical over 10 bases. The CDR3 is made up of 16 amino acids. Trimming at V came to 5 bases and at J to 2 bases, leaving 8 bases not matched to a gene. The germline V gene has CDR1 SEHNR and CDR2 FQNEAQ (reference sequence). The CDR3 spells CASSQWDRGLNYGYTF. The CDR3 coding sequence is TGTGCCAGCAGCCAATGGGACAGGGGACTAAACTATGGCTACACCTTC.

The CDR3 DNA follows: TGTGCCAGCTCAGCTTACAGTCCAAACTACGAGCAGTACTTC. Its translation is CASSAYSPNYEQYF. The rearrangement uses TRBV7-9 and TRBJ2-7; D is ambiguous. CDR1 SEHNR and CDR2 FQNEAQ come from the germline V gene (reference sequence). This CDR3 has 14 amino acids. Trimming left V 8 bases short and J 3 bases short, with 17 bases between.

The chain carries TRBV24-1 and TRBJ1-5, with 7 positions matching TRBD1. CDR3 length equals 16 residues. Looked up from germline, CDR1 is KGHDR and CDR2 is SFDVKD. J lost 1 base, V lost 8 bases, and 10 bases had no gene match. CDR3 loop: CATNDREVCSNQPQHF. For the CDR3, the DNA is TGTGCCACCAATGACAGGGAAGTTTGCAGCAATCAGCCCCAGCATTTT.

The rearrangement uses TRBV6-5 and TRBJ1-1; D remains unclear. The length of the CDR3 is 13 residues. CDR1 MNHEY and CDR2 SVGAGI come from the germline V gene. V lost 6 bases and J 5 bases, leaving 13 bases between the germline ends. The CDR3 region is CASRAGGGTEAFF. In DNA form, the CDR3 reads TGTGCCAGCAGGGCGGGCGGCGGAACTGAAGCTTTCTTT.

The rearrangement joins TRBV7-2 to TRBJ2-7, with D perhaps TRBD2 (5 bases). V was trimmed by 5 bases and J by 7 bases, leaving 18 bases between them. CDR3 length: 14 residues. From germline, CDR1 is SGHTA and CDR2 FQGNSA. The CDR3 bases are TGTGCCAGCAGCCAGACCGCGGGCTATGGAGAGCAGTACTTC. Translating it yields CASSQTAGYGEQYF. The whole variable domain, filled in from reference TRBV7-2 and TRBJ2-7, reads GAGVSQSPSNKVTEKGKDVELRCDPISGHTALYWYRQSLGQGLEFLIYFQGNSAPDKSGLPSDRFSAERTGGSVSTLTIQRTQQEDSAVYLCASSQTAGYGEQYFGPGTRLTVT.

The chain combines TRBV5-4 with TRBJ2-1; 8 nucleotides line up with TRBD2. Germline-derived CDR1 and CDR2 are SGHNT and YYREEE (reference sequence). J gave up 6 bases and V 4 bases, and 9 bases lay outside the gene matches. The CDR3 length is 15 residues. CDR3 protein: CASSGRAGEFNEQFF. DNA of the CDR3: TGTGCCAGCAGCGGTCGAGCGGGGGAGTTCAATGAGCAGTTCTTC.

This chain uses TRBV9 with TRBJ1-4; 7 bases agree with TRBD1. Germline V gene sequence: CDR1 SGDLS, CDR2 YYNGEE. J was trimmed by 4 bases and V by 0 bases; bases with no gene match: 0. This CDR3 spans 14 amino acids. The CDR3 here is CASSVGQGNEKLFF. The CDR3 coding sequence is TGTGCCAGCAGCGTAGGACAGGGTAATGAAAAACTGTTTTTT. Complete variable domain (other parts from reference TRBV9 and TRBJ1-4): DSGVTQTPKHLITATGQRVTLRCSPRSGDLSVYWYQQSLDQGLQFLIQYYNGEERAKGNILERFSAQQFPDLHSELNLSSLELGDSALYFCASSVGQGNEKLFFGSGTQLSVL.

This rearrangement joins TRBV6-5 to TRBJ2-7, with D perhaps TRBD1 (5 bases). The CDR3 extends over 11 amino acids. Germline V gives CDR1 MNHEY, CDR2 SVGAGI. Trimming removed 6 bases at V and 4 bases at J, with 7 bases between. The CDR3 loop is CASRDSYEQYF. The DNA of the CDR3 is TGTGCCAGCAGAGACAGTTACGAGCAGTACTTC.

Concerning this clone: Other DNA sequences in the sample encode the same CDR3. This rearrangement joins TRBV5-1 to TRBJ2-2, with D possibly being TRBD1 (5 bases). Trimming removed 0 bases at V and 5 bases at J, with 8 bases between. Germline CDR1 and CDR2: SGHRS and YFSETQ. This CDR3 has 14 residues. The DNA of the CDR3 is TGCGCCAGCAGCTTGGGGCAGGGAACCGGGGAGCTGTTTTTT. It encodes CASSLGQGTGELFF.

The chain uses TRBV15 and TRBJ2-3, with 7 bases aligning to TRBD1. The CDR3 consists of 17 residues. V lost 0 bases, J lost 4 bases, and 10 bases stayed unmatched. The V gene's germline CDR1 is LNHNV and CDR2 YYDKDF (reference sequence). CDR3 sequence (DNA): TGTGCCACCAGCAGAGATTTGTTAACAGGGGTCCCAGATACGCAGTATTTT. This sequence encodes CATSRDLLTGVPDTQYF.

The chain links TRBV3-1 (or the pseudogene TRBV3-2) to TRBJ1-1, with 8 bases lining up with TRBD1. The V and J ends lost 4 bases and 0 bases, in that order; junction bases with no gene match: 13. CDR1 is LGHDT, CDR2 YNNKEL, per germline (reference sequence). This CDR3 spans 18 amino acids. The CDR3 protein is CASSRTQRDRNMNTEAFF. CDR3 bases: TGTGCCAGCAGCCGTACCCAGCGGGACAGGAACATGAACACTGAAGCTTTCTTT.

V usage is TRBV6-1 and J usage is TRBJ2-1; TRBD2 might be the D (5 bases). Per germline, CDR1 MNHNS and CDR2 SASEGT. CDR3 length: 14 amino acids. V was trimmed by 3 bases and J by 6 bases, leaving 12 bases between them. The CDR3 nucleotides are TGTGCCAGCAGTGACCGATCGGGGTTCAATGAGCAGTTCTTC. Protein: CASSDRSGFNEQFF.

The J gene is TRBJ2-3, the V gene TRBV11-2; 8 bases map to TRBD2. Germline V CDR1 and CDR2: SGHAT, FQNNGV. The junction had 5 bases not matched to a gene; V was cut back by 3 bases and J by 3 bases. CDR3 length: 15 amino acids. CDR3 in DNA: TGTGCCAGCAGCTTTGACGGGAGGGCTACAGATACGCAGTATTTT. Its protein is CASSFDGRATDTQYF.

This chain joins TRBV10-3 and TRBJ1-1, with D uncertain. Germline V gene sequence: CDR1 ENHRY, CDR2 SYGVKD. V dropped 8 bases and J dropped 4 bases, with 11 bases sitting between them. The CDR3 extends over 12 amino acids. For the CDR3, the DNA is TGTGCCATCGGCGGGATTTCCACTGAAGCTTTCTTT. As protein: CAIGGISTEAFF.

This chain joins TRBV29-1 and TRBJ2-5; 9 bases line up with TRBD2. The length of the CDR3 is 14 residues. CDR1 SQVTM and CDR2 ANQGSEA come from the germline V gene. The CDR3 sequence: CTIGGAGGEETQYF. CDR3 bases: TGCACCATAGGTGGAGCGGGAGGAGAAGAGACCCAGTACTTC.

Here the CDR3 reads CASSLTTSYEQYF. The CDR3 nucleotides read TGTGCCAGCAGCCTAACTACATCCTACGAGCAGTACTTC. The gene calls are TRBV28 and TRBJ2-7; D gene ambiguous. The CDR3 extends over 13 amino acids. Trimming left V 6 bases short and J 1 base short, with 10 bases between. Germline V CDR1 and CDR2: MDHEN, SYDVKM.

This chain uses TRBV27 with TRBJ1-5, with D possibly TRBD1 on 6 matching bases. The V gene's germline CDR1 is MNHEY and CDR2 SMNVEV (reference sequence). This CDR3 contains 17 residues. Trimming cost V 6 bases and J 2 bases, with 20 bases left between them. The CDR3 bases are TGTGCCAGCAGACCGGACAGTTTGGGTTTCGGCAATCAGCCCCAGCATTTT. Its protein product is CASRPDSLGFGNQPQHF.

The chain couples TRBV28 to TRBJ1-2, with D perhaps matching TRBD1 (5 bases). V shed 3 bases and J shed 8 bases, with 19 bases lying between them. The CDR3 covers 15 residues. The germline CDR1 and CDR2 sequences are MDHEN and SYDVKM. The CDR3 nucleotides are TGTGCCAGCAGTTTCAGACAGCCCTTCCTGGGGGGCTACACCTTC. This sequence encodes CASSFRQPFLGGYTF.

The rearrangement links TRBV11-3 to TRBJ2-7, with 7 nucleotides matching TRBD1. Looked up from germline, CDR1 is SGHNT and CDR2 is YENEEA. The CDR3 contains 17 residues. With V trimmed by 1 base and J by 1 base, 10 bases remained unmatched. For the CDR3, the DNA is TGTGCCAGCAGCTTAGGTCCTTCGACAGGGAGTTCCTACGAGCAGTACTTC. Translating gives CASSLGPSTGSSYEQYF.

The CDR3 sequence is CASSSQSGGLNEKLFF. The CDR3 DNA reads TGTGCCAGCAGCTCACAGTCAGGGGGATTGAATGAAAAACTGTTTTTT. This rearrangement joins TRBV7-9 to TRBJ1-4; 7 bases fit TRBD1. Looked up from germline, CDR1 is SEHNR and CDR2 is FQNEAQ (reference sequence). V was pared by 4 bases and J by 5 bases, with 10 bases of the junction left unmatched. This CDR3 is 16 amino acids long.

The chain is built from TRBV5-1 and TRBJ2-2; no clear D. Per germline, CDR1 SGHRS and CDR2 YFSETQ. The V gene lost 5 bases and the J gene lost 7 bases, with 18 bases spanning the gap. This CDR3 has 15 amino acids. In DNA, the CDR3 is TGCGCCAGCAGATTAACCGGGTCCAGAGGCGGGGAGCTGTTTTTT. Translation: CASRLTGSRGGELFF.

This sequence joins TRBV5-1 and TRBJ2-7; possible D gene TRBD2, 6 bases. The germline gives CDR1 SGHRS, CDR2 YFSETQ. Trimming removed 0 bases from V and 3 bases from J, with 13 bases in between. CDR3 size: 15 residues. DNA for the CDR3: TGCGCCAGCAGCTTGGGGACTACCCAGGGCTACGAGCAGTACTTC. This translates into CASSLGTTQGYEQYF.

V is TRBV5-1 and J is TRBJ2-1; 10 nucleotides match TRBD1. The V segment lost 0 bases and the J segment 12 bases; nucleotides outside the gene matches: 9. The CDR3 runs to 15 residues. Germline-derived CDR1 and CDR2 are SGHRS and YFSETQ. CDR3 amino acids: CASSLGGQGNFWQFF. CDR3 in DNA: TGCGCCAGCAGCTTGGGGGGACAGGGGAATTTTTGGCAGTTCTTC.

The V call is TRBV19, the J call TRBJ1-2; D is perhaps TRBD1 (5 bases). Trimming left V 7 bases short and J 0 bases short, with 12 bases between. Per the germline V gene, CDR1 is LNHDA and CDR2 is SQIVND (reference sequence). The CDR3 sequence is 14 residues long. The CDR3 here is CASTLGGANYGYTF. The CDR3, as DNA: TGTGCCAGTACCCTGGGGGGGGCTAACTATGGCTACACCTTC. The full variable domain, in which reference TRBV19 and TRBJ1-2 provide the parts outside the CDR3, is DGGITQSPKYLFRKEGQNVTLSCEQNLNHDAMYWYRQDPGQGLRLIYYSQIVNDFQKGDIAEGYSVSREKKESFPLTVTSAQKNPTAFYLCASTLGGANYGYTFGSGTRLTVV.

The chain couples TRBV5-8 to TRBJ2-5, with 9 bases fitting TRBD2. J gave up 0 bases and V 4 bases, and 4 bases lay outside the gene matches. The CDR3 length is 15 residues. CDR1 and CDR2 from the germline V gene are SGHTS and YDEGEE. CDR3 in amino acids: CASSPSGGNQETQYF. In nucleotides, the CDR3 is TGTGCCAGCAGCCCGAGCGGGGGGAACCAAGAGACCCAGTACTTC. The variable domain in full, with the rest retrieved from reference TRBV5-8 and TRBJ2-5, is EAGVTQSPTHLIKTRGQQATLRCSPISGHTSVYWYQQALGLGLQFLLWYDEGEERNRGNFPPRFSGRQFPNYSSELNVNALELEDSALYLCASSPSGGNQETQYFGPGTRLLVL.

The sample holds a few counts of this clone. This chain connects TRBV5-1 to TRBJ1-3; D call uncertain. Germline-derived CDR1 and CDR2 are SGHRS and YFSETQ. This CDR3 is built from 17 residues. The V gene lost 0 bases and the J gene lost 0 bases, with 13 bases spanning the gap. The DNA of the CDR3 is TGCGCCAGCAGCTTGGCCGGGGATACAAGCTCTGGAAACACCATATATTTT. It yields the protein CASSLAGDTSSGNTIYF.

The rearrangement uses TRBV6-4 and TRBJ2-1, with a tentative D call TRBD1 (6 bases). V was trimmed by 3 bases and J by 3 bases, leaving 9 bases between them. The CDR3 contains 14 residues. Germline loops: CDR1 MRHNA, CDR2 SNTAGT. CDR3 residues: CASSEEDSYNEQFF. CDR3 sequence (DNA): TGTGCCAGCAGTGAAGAGGACAGCTACAATGAGCAGTTCTTC.

V and J are TRBV4-1 and TRBJ2-5; D possibly corresponds to TRBD2 (5 bases). Germline V gene data show CDR1 as MGHRA and CDR2 as YSYEKL. Trimming left V 0 bases short and J 7 bases short, with 9 bases between. CDR3 size: 13 residues. The chain's CDR3 is CASSQERGWTQYF. The DNA of the CDR3 is TGCGCCAGCAGCCAAGAAAGAGGGTGGACCCAGTACTTC.

CDR3 DNA sequence: TGTGCCAGCAGCGTAGGCACGGGACAGGGGTCAGATACGCAGTATTTT. It is translated as CASSVGTGQGSDTQYF. The V and J genes are TRBV9 and TRBJ2-3, with TRBD1 identical over 10 bases. V trimming: 0 bases; J trimming: 4 bases; junction bases outside the gene matches: 5. The CDR3 is 16 residues long. Germline CDR1 and CDR2: SGDLS and YYNGEE.